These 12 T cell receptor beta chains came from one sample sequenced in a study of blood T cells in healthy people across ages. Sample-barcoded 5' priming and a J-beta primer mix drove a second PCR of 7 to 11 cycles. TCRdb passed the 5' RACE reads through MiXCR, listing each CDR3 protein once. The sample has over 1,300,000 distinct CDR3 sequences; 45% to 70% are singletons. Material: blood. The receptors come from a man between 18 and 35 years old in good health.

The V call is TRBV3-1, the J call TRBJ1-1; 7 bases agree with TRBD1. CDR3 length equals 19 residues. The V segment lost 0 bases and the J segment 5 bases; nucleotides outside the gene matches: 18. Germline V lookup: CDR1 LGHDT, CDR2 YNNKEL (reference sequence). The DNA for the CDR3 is TGTGCCAGCAGCCAAGATCCTCTTACAGGGGTATTGGAAGCGACTGAAGCTTTCTTT. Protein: CASSQDPLTGVLEATEAFF.

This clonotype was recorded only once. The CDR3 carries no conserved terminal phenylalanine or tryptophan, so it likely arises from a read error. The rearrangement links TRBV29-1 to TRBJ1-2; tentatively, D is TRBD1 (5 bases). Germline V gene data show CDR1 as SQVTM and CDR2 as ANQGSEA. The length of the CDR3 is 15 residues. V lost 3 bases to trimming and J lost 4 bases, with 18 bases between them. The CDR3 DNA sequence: TGCAGCGTTGAGGGGACGGATGATCTCATCTATGGCTACACCATC. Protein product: CSVEGTDDLIYGYTI.

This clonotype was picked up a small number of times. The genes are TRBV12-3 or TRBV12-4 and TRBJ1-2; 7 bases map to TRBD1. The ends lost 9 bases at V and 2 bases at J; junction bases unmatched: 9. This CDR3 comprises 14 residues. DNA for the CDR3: TGTGCCAGTAGTCACAGGGGTAAAAACTATGGCTACACCTTC. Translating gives CASSHRGKNYGYTF.

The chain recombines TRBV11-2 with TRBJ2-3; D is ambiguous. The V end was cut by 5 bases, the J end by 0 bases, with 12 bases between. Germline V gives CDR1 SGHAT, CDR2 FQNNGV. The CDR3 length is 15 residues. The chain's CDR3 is CASSKTRTSTDTQYF. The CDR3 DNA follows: TGTGCCAGCAGCAAAACCCGGACGAGCACAGATACGCAGTATTTT.

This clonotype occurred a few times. CDR3 nucleotide sequence: TGTGCCAGCAGCTCCGCGAACACCGGGGAGCTGTTTTTT. Translating it yields CASSSANTGELFF. The chain carries TRBV6-2 or TRBV6-3 and TRBJ2-2; D uncertain. The CDR3 runs to 13 residues. V was clipped by 6 bases and J by 0 bases, with 5 bases between them. CDR1 MNHEY and CDR2 SVGEGT come from the germline V gene.

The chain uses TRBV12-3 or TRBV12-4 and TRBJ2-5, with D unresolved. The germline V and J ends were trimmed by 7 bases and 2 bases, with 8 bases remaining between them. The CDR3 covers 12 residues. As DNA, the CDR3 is TGTGCCAGCAATGGGCTGCAAGAGACCCAGTACTTC. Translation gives CASNGLQETQYF.

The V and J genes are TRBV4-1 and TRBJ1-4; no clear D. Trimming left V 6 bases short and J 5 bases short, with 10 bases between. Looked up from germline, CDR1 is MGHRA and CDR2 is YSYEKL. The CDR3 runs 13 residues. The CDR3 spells CASSITRNEKLFF. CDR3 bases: TGCGCCAGCAGTATCACCCGAAATGAAAAACTGTTTTTT.

The CDR3, as DNA: TGCGCCAGCAGCCCAGGACAGGGGGCTTCTGGGGCCAACGTCCTGACTTTC. Residues: CASSPGQGASGANVLTF. The chain uses TRBV5-1 and TRBJ2-6; 11 bases are shared with TRBD1. CDR3 length: 17 residues. The junction had 4 bases not matched to a gene; V was cut back by 4 bases and J by 1 base. CDR1 is SGHRS and CDR2 is YFSETQ in the germline V gene.

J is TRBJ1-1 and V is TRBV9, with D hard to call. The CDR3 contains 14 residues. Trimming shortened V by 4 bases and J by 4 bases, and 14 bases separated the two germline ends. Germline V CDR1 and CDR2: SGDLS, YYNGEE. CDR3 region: CASSPRPDGTEAFF. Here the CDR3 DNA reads TGTGCCAGCAGCCCGCGTCCAGATGGCACTGAAGCTTTCTTT.

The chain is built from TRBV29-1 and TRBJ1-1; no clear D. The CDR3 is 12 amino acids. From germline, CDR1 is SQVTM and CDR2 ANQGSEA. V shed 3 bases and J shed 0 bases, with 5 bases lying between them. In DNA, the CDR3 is TGCAGCGTTGATCAACTGAACACTGAAGCTTTCTTT. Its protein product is CSVDQLNTEAFF.

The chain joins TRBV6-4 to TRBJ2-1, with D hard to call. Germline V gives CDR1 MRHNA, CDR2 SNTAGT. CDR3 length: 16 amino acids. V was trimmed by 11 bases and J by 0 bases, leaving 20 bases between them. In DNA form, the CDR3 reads TGTGCCGGCAACCATATCCCTCCAAGCTCCTACAATGAGCAGTTCTTC. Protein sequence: CAGNHIPPSSYNEQFF.

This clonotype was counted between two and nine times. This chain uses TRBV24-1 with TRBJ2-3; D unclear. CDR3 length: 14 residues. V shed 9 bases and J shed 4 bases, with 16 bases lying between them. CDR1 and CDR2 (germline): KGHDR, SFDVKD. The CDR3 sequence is CATSTPARADTQYF. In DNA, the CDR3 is TGTGCCACCTCGACTCCGGCAAGGGCAGATACGCAGTATTTT.